The 15 T cell receptor beta chains below were found in one sample sequenced in a study of cytomegalovirus exposure and HLA in healthy donors. Profiling relied on immunoSEQ multiplex PCR, and the TCRdb table lists in-frame clones only, not all of them. Here the sample spans 35,000 to 55,000 clones, over 85% being singletons. The sample consisted of PBMCs. All receptors derive from a young woman in good health and CMV-seronegative.

This clone was seen only once. This chain uses TRBV19 with TRBJ1-1; TRBD1 aligns across 8 bases. The trim removed 11 bases at V and 7 bases at J, leaving 12 bases unmatched. This CDR3 is built from 13 residues. CDR1 is LNHDA, CDR2 SQIVND, per germline (reference sequence). CDR3 loop: CAARTGLIGEAFF. Here the CDR3 DNA reads TGTGCCGCCCGGACAGGGTTGATTGGTGAAGCTTTCTTT.

The CDR3 loop is CASSLMGTVGNEQFF. CDR3 nucleotide sequence: TGTGCCAGCAGTTTAATGGGGACAGTGGGTAATGAGCAGTTCTTC. The genes are TRBV28 and TRBJ2-1, with 7 bases aligning to TRBD1. Germline V gives CDR1 MDHEN, CDR2 SYDVKM. CDR3 length: 15 amino acids. V dropped 2 bases and J dropped 7; count of bases not matched to a gene: 8.

CDR3 protein: CARSFTSGHLGETQYF. The CDR3 DNA follows: TGTGCCAGAAGCTTTACCTCGGGACATTTAGGGGAGACCCAGTACTTC. The V call is TRBV5-3, the J call TRBJ2-5; D is possibly TRBD1 (6 bases). TRBV5-3 counts as an open reading frame of uncertain function. Trimming left V 2 bases short and J 5 bases short, with 19 bases between. This CDR3 spans 16 amino acids.

The CDR3 bases are TGTGCCTGGAGTACCGGACAGAGCCTTGAAAGCTACACCTTC. It translates to CAWSTGQSLESYTF. The genes are TRBV30 and TRBJ1-2; a weak D match, TRBD1 (6 bases). Germline loops: CDR1 GTSNPN, CDR2 SVGIG (reference sequence). The CDR3 sequence is 14 residues long. V was cut by 2 bases and J by 9 bases, with 19 bases left in between.

The V gene is TRBV19, the J gene TRBJ1-1; D is unclear. In germline, CDR1 is LNHDA, CDR2 SQIVND (reference sequence). Trimming left V 9 bases short and J 0 bases short, with 14 bases between. This CDR3 region has 14 residues. CDR3 region: CASEATYMNTEAFF. CDR3 nucleotides: TGTGCCAGCGAGGCAACTTACATGAACACTGAAGCTTTCTTT.

V gene TRBV28 combines with J gene TRBJ1-2, with TRBD1 as a possible D gene (5 bases). The CDR3 is made up of 15 amino acids. Germline V gene sequence: CDR1 MDHEN, CDR2 SYDVKM. The V end was cut by 5 bases, the J end by 5 bases, with 18 bases between. This CDR3 reads CASSRPGVKGYGYTF. CDR3 coding DNA: TGTGCCAGCAGTCGTCCGGGGGTAAAAGGGTATGGCTACACCTTC.

The chain joins TRBV11-2 to TRBJ2-2; D unresolved. Per the germline V gene, CDR1 is SGHAT and CDR2 is FQNNGV. V was pared by 7 bases and J by 2 bases, with 11 bases between. There are 14 residues in the CDR3. CDR3 coding DNA: TGTGCCAGCACCCTAACCCTTAACACCGGGGAGCTGTTTTTT. Residues: CASTLTLNTGELFF.

V is TRBV5-1 and J is TRBJ2-7; D unresolved. The CDR3 is made up of 14 amino acids. CDR1 SGHRS and CDR2 YFSETQ come from the germline V gene. Trimming left V 0 bases short and J 2 bases short, with 9 bases between. The CDR3 protein is CASSLGGLAYEQYF. CDR3 nucleotides: TGCGCCAGCAGCTTGGGAGGTTTGGCCTACGAGCAGTACTTC.

V and J are TRBV21-1 and TRBJ2-1; the DNA was not compared with TRBD2, the D call given in the table. TRBV21-1 is a pseudogene segment. This CDR3 has 16 amino acids. This CDR3 is CASSKLGLATHNEQFF. As DNA, the CDR3 is TGTGCCAGCAGCAAACTAGGACTAGCGACACACAATGAGCAGTTCTTC.

This chain uses TRBV11-3 with TRBJ2-1; 15 nucleotides agree with TRBD2. Unmatched junction bases numbered 9, after V lost 5 bases and J lost 7 bases. Germline assignment: CDR1 SGHNT and CDR2 YENEEA. The CDR3 is 17 residues long. In DNA form, the CDR3 reads TGTGCCAGCAGCCAAACCCCCGGGACTAGCGGGGGGAATGAGCAGTTCTTC. Its translation is CASSQTPGTSGGNEQFF.

V gene TRBV19 combines with J gene TRBJ1-4; possible D gene TRBD1, 5 bases. The CDR3 runs 17 residues. Germline V CDR1 and CDR2: LNHDA, SQIVND (reference sequence). V shed 4 bases and J shed 8 bases, with 23 bases lying between them. As DNA, the CDR3 is TGTGCCAGTAGTAAAGGCCTGCGGCAGGGACTAAGCGAAAAACTGTTTTTT. Translated: CASSKGLRQGLSEKLFF.

The V gene is TRBV29-1, the J gene TRBJ2-7; TRBD1 is a possible D gene (5 bases). V lost 4 bases, J lost 5 bases, and 12 bases lay in between. Germline loops: CDR1 SQVTM, CDR2 ANQGSEA. The CDR3 consists of 12 residues. The CDR3 loop is CSVVSQGNEQYF. The CDR3 coding sequence is TGCAGCGTTGTGAGCCAGGGAAACGAGCAGTACTTC.

The gene calls are TRBV28 and TRBJ2-7; TRBD2 aligns across 13 bases. CDR3 size: 18 residues. Germline V gene lookup returns CDR1 MDHEN and CDR2 SYDVKM. After removal of 3 bases from V and 5 bases from J, the junction contained 13 bases not matched to a gene. The DNA of the CDR3 is TGTGCCAGCAGTTTGGGACTAGCGGGACCGCCCGGGGTGGACGAGCAGTACTTC. As protein: CASSLGLAGPPGVDEQYF.

The chain is built from TRBV6-1 and TRBJ1-1; the match to TRBD1 covers 7 bases. Germline V lookup: CDR1 MNHNS, CDR2 SASEGT. This CDR3 region has 14 residues. Trimming at V came to 4 bases and at J to 5 bases, leaving 7 bases not matched to a gene. CDR3 in DNA: TGTGCCAGCAGTGGACAGGGAAGCAAGACTGAAGCTTTCTTT. Its translation: CASSGQGSKTEAFF.

The V and J genes are TRBV11-2 and TRBJ1-3; the D gene is possibly TRBD1 (6 bases). Germline V lookup: CDR1 SGHAT, CDR2 FQNNGV. The CDR3 contains 16 residues. V gave up 2 bases and J gave up 2 bases, with 13 bases separating them. The CDR3 reads CASSLSAGATGNTIYF. In DNA, the CDR3 is TGTGCCAGCAGCTTATCTGCAGGGGCCACTGGAAACACCATATATTTT.